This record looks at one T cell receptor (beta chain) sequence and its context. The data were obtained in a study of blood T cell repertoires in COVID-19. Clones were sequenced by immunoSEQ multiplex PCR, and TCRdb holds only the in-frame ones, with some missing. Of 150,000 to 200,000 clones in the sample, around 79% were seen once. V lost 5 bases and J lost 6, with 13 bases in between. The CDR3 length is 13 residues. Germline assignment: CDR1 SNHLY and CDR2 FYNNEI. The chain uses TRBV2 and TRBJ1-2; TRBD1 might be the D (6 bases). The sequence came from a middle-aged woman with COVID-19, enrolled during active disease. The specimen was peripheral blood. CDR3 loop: CASSLQGFDGYTF. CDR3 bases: TGTGCCAGCAGTCTACAGGGATTCGATGGCTACACCTTC.